The sequence of this T cell receptor beta chain was determined in a study of blood T cells in healthy people across ages. Then a second PCR, running about 7 to 11 cycles, was carried out with a sample-barcoded 5' primer and a J-beta primer mix. TCRdb reprocessed the 5' RACE reads with MiXCR, giving one entry per CDR3 protein. The data show 1.5 million to 2 million distinct CDR3 sequences, with approximately 32% seen just once and over 9% held by the top ten. From germline, CDR1 is SEHNR and CDR2 FQNEAQ (reference sequence). The V and J ends lost 3 bases and 4 bases respectively, with 7 bases between them. The CDR3 totals 14 residues.

Sequenced sample: blood. The receptor comes from a woman in her 30s in good health. The chain is built from TRBV7-9 and TRBJ1-6, with D perhaps TRBD1 (5 bases). CDR3 nucleotide sequence: TGTGCCAGCAGCTTCGACAGTTATAATTCACCCCTCCACTTT. Its translation: CASSFDSYNSPLHF.